This T cell receptor (beta chain) was found in a study of tumor-infiltrating lymphocytes in primary liver carcinoma. Study summary: There were tumors of stage T1-T3 N0M0, each 4.2 to 10 cm across.

On this clonotype: Its antigen is unknown.

Unsorted bulk tissue of about 20-32 mg yielded co-extracted RNA and DNA. Donors underwent surgery for histopathologically diagnosed primary liver carcinoma. General study findings and limits: Tumor samples exhibited a significantly greater top-250-clone fraction than blood samples (p = 0.039). Lesser overlap characterized tumor-adjacent and tumor-blood pairs relative to tumor region pairs.

The input was 450 to 550 ng total RNA; TCR beta cDNA was made from it with a constant-region primer. ARM-PCR was slightly modified, and three nested multiplex PCR rounds with it gave rise to the TCR beta libraries. TRBV1-TRBV30 forward primers paired with a C-beta reverse primer drove the first two PCR rounds, about 10 cycles each. Each CDR3 protein gets one entry after TCRdb re-called the multiplex PCR reads with MiXCR. The table lists 99,000 or so distinct CDR3 sequences, approximately 68% of them singletons, with over 7.5% in the top ten. Trimming cost V 1 base and J 7 bases, with 17 bases left between them. Germline CDR1 reads SGHNT; CDR2 reads YENEEA. The CDR3 runs to 15 residues.

The chain links TRBV11-3 to TRBJ2-7; D is possibly TRBD2 (6 bases). This TCR was sampled from a woman aged 55-69 years with primary liver carcinoma and hepatitis B virus infection. Sequencing input: liver tumor tissue from sampling region 5. This sample's subset: tumor region T5, tumor centre. CDR3 in amino acids: CASSLGGTGVYEQYF. The CDR3 DNA reads TGTGCCAGCAGCTTAGGAGGGACTGGAGTCTATGAGCAGTACTTC.